Shown below are 12 T cell receptor beta chains from a single sample sequenced in a study of human T cells and chemical hapten exposure. The authors extracted total RNA from unfractionated whole blood. From the 5' RACE reads, TCRdb called clonotypes with MiXCR, one entry per CDR3 protein. Of roughly 110,000 distinct CDR3 sequences listed, 19% are singletons. Receptor source: a human donor in good health.

This clonotype was seen a handful of times. The V call is TRBV6-6, the J call TRBJ1-3, with a tentative D call TRBD1 (6 bases). This CDR3 is 15 amino acids long. Germline V gene data show CDR1 as MNHNY and CDR2 as SVGAGI (reference sequence). V lost 4 bases and J 2 bases, leaving 12 bases between the germline ends. The CDR3 DNA reads TGTGCCAGCAGTTTCACAGGGTCCACTGGAAACACCATATATTTT. Its translation is CASSFTGSTGNTIYF.

The rearrangement joins TRBV12-3 or TRBV12-4 to TRBJ1-2; D gene uncertain. The ends were cut back, 4 bases at V and 8 bases at J, with 17 bases in the middle. The CDR3 totals 14 residues. This CDR3 is CASSWTENSGGYTF. For the CDR3, the DNA is TGTGCCAGCAGTTGGACCGAGAACTCGGGAGGCTACACCTTC.

Only a few counts were recorded for this clonotype. The chain couples TRBV4-2 to TRBJ2-1; 11 bases are shared with TRBD2. Per germline, CDR1 LGHNA and CDR2 YNFKEQ. V dropped 4 bases and J dropped 7; count of bases not matched to a gene: 15. CDR3 length: 18 amino acids. The CDR3 coding sequence is TGTGCCAGCAGCCTCCAAGAGACTAGCGGGAAACTACATAATGAGCAGTTCTTC. Its translation is CASSLQETSGKLHNEQFF.

The chain employs TRBV11-1 and TRBJ2-7; D is undetermined. The germline CDR1 and CDR2 sequences are SGHAT and FQDESV (reference sequence). Trimming cost V 2 bases and J 3 bases, with 5 bases left between them. This CDR3 is 12 amino acids long. CDR3 amino acids: CASSLPNYEQYF. As DNA, the CDR3 is TGTGCCAGCAGCTTACCAAACTACGAGCAGTACTTC.

The rearrangement links TRBV6-5 to TRBJ2-7; TRBD1 matches 9 bases. Germline V gene sequence: CDR1 MNHEY, CDR2 SVGAGI. The V segment lost 5 bases and the J segment 6 bases; nucleotides outside the gene matches: 17. This CDR3 has 17 residues. The DNA for the CDR3 is TGTGCCAGCAGTGCCCGACAGGGGGGGAAGGTTCGAAGCGAGCAGTACTTC. It is translated as CASSARQGGKVRSEQYF.

This chain links TRBV9 with TRBJ2-7; perhaps TRBD1 as D (6 bases). The ends were cut back, 4 bases at V and 6 bases at J, with 14 bases in the middle. CDR1 is SGDLS and CDR2 is YYNGEE in the germline V gene. This CDR3 is built from 13 residues. The CDR3 region has the DNA TGTGCCAGCAGCTCAACAGGGCGGAGCGAGCAGTACTTC. Translated: CASSSTGRSEQYF.

This clonotype was counted a few times. The chain uses TRBV5-5 and TRBJ1-1, with 8 bases fitting TRBD1. Germline lookup yields CDR1 SGHKS and CDR2 YYEKEE (reference sequence). The CDR3 has 16 residues. J was trimmed by 5 bases and V by 4 bases; bases with no gene match: 13. The chain's CDR3 is CASSPTGASYGTEAFF. CDR3 sequence (DNA): TGTGCCAGCAGCCCGACAGGGGCTTCCTACGGGACTGAAGCTTTCTTT.

CDR3 in amino acids: CASSLSYGMNTEAFF. For the CDR3, the DNA is TGTGCCAGCAGTTTATCTTATGGAATGAACACTGAAGCTTTCTTT. The V and J genes are TRBV27 and TRBJ1-1; no clear D gene. The CDR3 length is 15 residues. Germline CDR1 and CDR2: MNHEY and SMNVEV (reference sequence). Trimming removed 0 bases from V and 0 bases from J, with 8 bases in between.

This clonotype was picked up a small number of times. The chain has TRBV7-2 and TRBJ1-5, with unresolved D. The germline V and J ends were trimmed by 1 base and 6 bases, with 7 bases remaining between them. CDR3 length equals 13 residues. The germline V gene has CDR1 SGHTA and CDR2 FQGNSA. The DNA of the CDR3 is TGTGCCAGCAGCTTAGACGGAGCTCAGCCCCAGCATTTT. Protein product: CASSLDGAQPQHF.

This clonotype was counted once. This sequence joins TRBV4-1 and TRBJ1-1; D unresolved. CDR3 length equals 16 residues. The V gene's germline CDR1 is MGHRA and CDR2 YSYEKL. V was clipped by 1 base and J by 0 bases, with 12 bases between them. CDR3 amino acids: CASSQVRGPMNTEAFF. The CDR3 DNA reads TGCGCCAGCAGCCAAGTTCGTGGACCTATGAACACTGAAGCTTTCTTT.

This clonotype has more than one count but fewer than ten. This rearrangement joins TRBV29-1 to TRBJ2-3, with TRBD2 identical over 15 bases. V was clipped by 4 bases and J by 4 bases; unmatched bases: 15. CDR3 length: 19 amino acids. Germline V gives CDR1 SQVTM, CDR2 ANQGSEA. The CDR3 nucleotides are TGCAGCGTTGTTTTACGGACTAGCGGGAGGGCCAGGCAGGCAGATACGCAGTATTTT. Amino acid sequence: CSVVLRTSGRARQADTQYF.

This clonotype turned up a few times. V is TRBV2 and J is TRBJ2-1; 13 nucleotides match TRBD2. CDR3 length: 16 amino acids. Germline CDR1 SNHLY, CDR2 FYNNEI. The trim removed 5 bases at V and 5 bases at J, leaving 6 bases unmatched. The CDR3 loop is CASSRLAGGRNNEQFF. The CDR3 DNA sequence: TGTGCCAGCAGTCGACTAGCGGGAGGAAGGAACAATGAGCAGTTCTTC.